This T cell receptor beta chain stems from a study of blood T cell repertoires in COVID-19. Study at large: The United States, Italy and Spain provided the acute and convalescent COVID-19 samples. Nucleic acid was either cDNA or gDNA, and it came from T cells, B-cell-depleted T cells, or PBMCs.

Under the authors' procedure: Amplified reference gene primers provided the basis for estimating nucleated cell counts. Profiled with immunoSEQ multiplex PCR; TCRdb holds only in-frame clones, not every one. The V and J calls and clone size were taken over from that table, and D and trimming were inferred from the DNA. The sample yields some 110,000 clones, about nine tenths seen once. The V gene lost 2 bases and the J gene lost 1 base, with 8 bases spanning the gap. Germline CDR1 and CDR2: MNHEY and SVGEGT. The CDR3 runs to 15 residues. The chain carries TRBV6-2 or TRBV6-3 and TRBJ2-2; the D is unclear. Material for sequencing was peripheral blood. The TCR originated in a man aged 40-49 years with acute or convalescent COVID-19. CDR3 bases: TGTGCCAGCAGTTACATTTCAGGGAACACCGGGGAGCTGTTTTTT. Translation: CASSYISGNTGELFF.